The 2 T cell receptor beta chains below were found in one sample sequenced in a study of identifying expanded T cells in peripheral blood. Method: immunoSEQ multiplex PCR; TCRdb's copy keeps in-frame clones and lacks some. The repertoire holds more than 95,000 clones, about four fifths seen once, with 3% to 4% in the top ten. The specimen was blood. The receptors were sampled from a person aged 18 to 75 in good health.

DNA of the CDR3: TGCGCCAGCAGCCAATCTGGGCCCCCGGATACGCAGTATTTT. Amino acid sequence: CASSQSGPPDTQYF. The chain carries TRBV4-1 and TRBJ2-3, with D unclear. This CDR3 is built from 14 residues. V dropped 2 bases and J dropped 6 bases, with 12 bases sitting between them. Per germline, CDR1 MGHRA and CDR2 YSYEKL.

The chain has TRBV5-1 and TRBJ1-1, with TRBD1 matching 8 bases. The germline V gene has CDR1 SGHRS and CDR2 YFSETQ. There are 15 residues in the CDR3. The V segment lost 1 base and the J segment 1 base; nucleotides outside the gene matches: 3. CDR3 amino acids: CASSLIGQGNTEAFF. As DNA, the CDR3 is TGCGCCAGCAGCTTGATCGGACAGGGGAACACTGAAGCTTTCTTT.